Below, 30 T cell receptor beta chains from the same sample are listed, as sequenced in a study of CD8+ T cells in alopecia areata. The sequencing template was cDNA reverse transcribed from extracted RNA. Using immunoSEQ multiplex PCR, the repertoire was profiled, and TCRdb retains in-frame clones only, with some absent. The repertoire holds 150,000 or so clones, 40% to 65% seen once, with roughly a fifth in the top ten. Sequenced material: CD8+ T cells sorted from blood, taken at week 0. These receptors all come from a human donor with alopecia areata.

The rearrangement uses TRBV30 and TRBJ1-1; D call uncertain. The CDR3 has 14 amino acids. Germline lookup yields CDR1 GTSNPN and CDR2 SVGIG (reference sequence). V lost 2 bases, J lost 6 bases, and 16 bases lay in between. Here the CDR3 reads CAWSSSPGIPEAFF. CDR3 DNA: TGTGCCTGGAGTTCCTCCCCGGGGATCCCTGAAGCTTTCTTT.

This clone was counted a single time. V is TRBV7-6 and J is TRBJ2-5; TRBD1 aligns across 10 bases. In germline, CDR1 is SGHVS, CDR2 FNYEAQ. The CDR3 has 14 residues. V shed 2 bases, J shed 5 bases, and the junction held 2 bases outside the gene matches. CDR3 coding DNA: TGTGCCAGCAGCTTACAGGGACAGGGGGAGACCCAGTACTTC. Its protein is CASSLQGQGETQYF.

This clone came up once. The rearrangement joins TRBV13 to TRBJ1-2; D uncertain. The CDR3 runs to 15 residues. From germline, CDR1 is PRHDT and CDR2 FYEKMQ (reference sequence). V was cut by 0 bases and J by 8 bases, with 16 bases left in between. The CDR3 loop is CASSLGTSTTGGYTF. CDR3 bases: TGTGCCAGCAGCTTAGGGACGAGCACGACGGGCGGCTACACCTTC. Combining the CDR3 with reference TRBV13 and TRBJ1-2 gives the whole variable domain AAGVIQSPRHLIKEKRETATLKCYPIPRHDTVYWYQQGPGQDPQFLISFYEKMQSDKGSIPDRFSAQQFSDYHSELNMSSLELGDSALYFCASSLGTSTTGGYTFGSGTRLTVV.

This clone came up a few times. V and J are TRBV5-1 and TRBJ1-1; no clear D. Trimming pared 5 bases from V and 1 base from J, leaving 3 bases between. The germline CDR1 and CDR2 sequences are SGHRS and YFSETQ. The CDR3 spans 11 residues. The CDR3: CASRENTEAFF. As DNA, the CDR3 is TGCGCCAGCAGGGAGAACACTGAAGCTTTCTTT.

Here the CDR3 DNA reads TGTGCCAGCAGCGTAGCAACAGATACGCAGTATTTT. Encoded protein: CASSVATDTQYF. The chain links TRBV9 to TRBJ2-3; D uncertain. The CDR3 is 12 amino acids. The V end was cut by 0 bases, the J end by 3 bases, with 2 bases between. Looked up from germline, CDR1 is SGDLS and CDR2 is YYNGEE.

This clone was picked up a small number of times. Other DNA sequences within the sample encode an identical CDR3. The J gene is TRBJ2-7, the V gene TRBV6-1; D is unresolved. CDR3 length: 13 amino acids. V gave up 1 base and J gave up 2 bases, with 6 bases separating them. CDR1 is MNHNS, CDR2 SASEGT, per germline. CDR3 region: CASSEGTAYEQYF. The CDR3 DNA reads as TGTGCCAGCAGTGAAGGTACAGCCTACGAGCAGTACTTC.

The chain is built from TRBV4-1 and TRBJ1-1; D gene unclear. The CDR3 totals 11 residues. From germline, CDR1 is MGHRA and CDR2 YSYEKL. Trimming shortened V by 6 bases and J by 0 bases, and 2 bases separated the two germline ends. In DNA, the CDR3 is TGCGCCAGCAGGTTGAACACTGAAGCTTTCTTT. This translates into CASRLNTEAFF.

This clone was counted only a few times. As DNA, the CDR3 is TGTGCCTGGATGGCGGCTTTCTACAATGAGCAGTTCTTC. Protein sequence: CAWMAAFYNEQFF. V is TRBV30 and J is TRBJ2-1; D is unclear. The CDR3 loop spans 13 amino acids. Trimming cost V 4 bases and J 3 bases, with 10 bases left between them. CDR1 GTSNPN and CDR2 SVGIG come from the germline V gene (reference sequence).

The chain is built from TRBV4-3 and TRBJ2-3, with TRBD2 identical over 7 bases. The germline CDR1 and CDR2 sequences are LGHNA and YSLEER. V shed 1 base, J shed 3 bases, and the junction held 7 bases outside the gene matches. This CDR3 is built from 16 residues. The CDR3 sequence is CASSQGLADGTDTQYF. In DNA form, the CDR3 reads TGCGCCAGCAGCCAAGGTCTAGCGGATGGGACAGATACGCAGTATTTT.

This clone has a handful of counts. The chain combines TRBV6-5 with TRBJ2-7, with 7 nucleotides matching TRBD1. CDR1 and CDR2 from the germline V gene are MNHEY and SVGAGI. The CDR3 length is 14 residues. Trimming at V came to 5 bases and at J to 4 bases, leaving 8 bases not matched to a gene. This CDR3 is CASSPDRMRYEQYF. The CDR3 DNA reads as TGTGCCAGCAGTCCGGACAGGATGAGGTACGAGCAGTACTTC.

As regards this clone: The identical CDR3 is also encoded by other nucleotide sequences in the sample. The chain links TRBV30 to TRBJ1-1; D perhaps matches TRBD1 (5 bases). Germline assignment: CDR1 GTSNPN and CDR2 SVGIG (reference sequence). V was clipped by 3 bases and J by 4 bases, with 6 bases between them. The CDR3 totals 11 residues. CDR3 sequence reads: CAWRQGTEAFF. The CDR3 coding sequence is TGTGCCTGGAGGCAGGGCACTGAAGCTTTCTTT.

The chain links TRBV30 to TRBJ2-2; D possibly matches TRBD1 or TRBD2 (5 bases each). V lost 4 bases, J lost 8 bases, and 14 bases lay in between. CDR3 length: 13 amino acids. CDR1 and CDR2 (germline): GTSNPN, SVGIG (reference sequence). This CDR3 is CAWIPRGAGELFF. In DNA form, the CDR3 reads TGTGCCTGGATCCCCCGGGGCGCGGGGGAGCTGTTTTTT.

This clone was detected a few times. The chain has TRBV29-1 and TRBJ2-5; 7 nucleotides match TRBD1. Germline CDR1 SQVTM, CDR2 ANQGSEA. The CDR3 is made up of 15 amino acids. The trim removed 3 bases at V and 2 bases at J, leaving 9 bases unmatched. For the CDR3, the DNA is TGCAGCGTTGACTCCGGGACAGATTCTCAAGAGACCCAGTACTTC. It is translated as CSVDSGTDSQETQYF.

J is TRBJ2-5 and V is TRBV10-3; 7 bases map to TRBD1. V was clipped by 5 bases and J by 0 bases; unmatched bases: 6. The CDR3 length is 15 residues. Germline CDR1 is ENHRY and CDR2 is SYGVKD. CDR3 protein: CAISPTGNDQETQYF. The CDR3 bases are TGTGCCATCAGTCCGACAGGGAACGACCAAGAGACCCAGTACTTC.

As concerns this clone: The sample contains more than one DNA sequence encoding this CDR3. CDR3 in amino acids: CASSQSNTGELFF. CDR3 DNA: TGCGCCAGCAGCCAGAGCAACACCGGGGAGCTGTTTTTT. V gene TRBV4-3 combines with J gene TRBJ2-2; D is ambiguous. Trimming stripped 3 bases from V and 2 bases from J, with 4 bases between. CDR3 length: 13 residues. Germline V gene lookup returns CDR1 LGHNA and CDR2 YSLEER.

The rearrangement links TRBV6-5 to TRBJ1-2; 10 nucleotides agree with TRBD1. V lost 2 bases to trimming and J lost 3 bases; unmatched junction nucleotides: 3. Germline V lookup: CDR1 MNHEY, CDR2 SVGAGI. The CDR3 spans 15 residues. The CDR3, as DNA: TGTGCCAGCAGTTACGGGGACAGGGGTGACTATGGCTACACCTTC. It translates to CASSYGDRGDYGYTF.

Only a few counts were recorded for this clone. The CDR3 bases are TGTGCCAGCAGCTTAACTAGCACAGATACGCAGTATTTT. Translating it yields CASSLTSTDTQYF. The chain uses TRBV5-6 and TRBJ2-3, with unresolved D. The germline V and J ends were trimmed by 2 bases and 0 bases, with 4 bases remaining between them. The CDR3 contains 13 residues. Germline V gene lookup returns CDR1 SGHDT and CDR2 YYEEEE.

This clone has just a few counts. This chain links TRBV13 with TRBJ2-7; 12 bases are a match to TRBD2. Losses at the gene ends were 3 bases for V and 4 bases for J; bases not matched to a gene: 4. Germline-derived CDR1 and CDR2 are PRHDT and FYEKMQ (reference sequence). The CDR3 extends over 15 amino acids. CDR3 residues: CASSFRLAGEYEQYF. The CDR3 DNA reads TGTGCCAGCAGCTTCCGACTAGCGGGGGAATACGAGCAGTACTTC.

The CDR3 bases are TGTGCCAGCAGTTCCCAACCCGGGACAGCTAACTATGGCTACACCTTC. Amino acid sequence: CASSSQPGTANYGYTF. V and J are TRBV27 and TRBJ1-2, with 7 bases identical to TRBD1. Looked up from germline, CDR1 is MNHEY and CDR2 is SMNVEV (reference sequence). There are 16 residues in the CDR3. The V gene end was trimmed by 4 bases and the J gene end by 0 bases; junction bases not matched to a gene: 8.

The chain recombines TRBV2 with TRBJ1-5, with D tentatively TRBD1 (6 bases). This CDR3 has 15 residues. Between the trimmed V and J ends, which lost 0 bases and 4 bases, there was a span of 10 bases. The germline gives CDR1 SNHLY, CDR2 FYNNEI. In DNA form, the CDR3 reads TGTGCCAGCAGTGAAGCGGGGGCGGGGAATCAGCCCCAGCATTTT. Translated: CASSEAGAGNQPQHF.

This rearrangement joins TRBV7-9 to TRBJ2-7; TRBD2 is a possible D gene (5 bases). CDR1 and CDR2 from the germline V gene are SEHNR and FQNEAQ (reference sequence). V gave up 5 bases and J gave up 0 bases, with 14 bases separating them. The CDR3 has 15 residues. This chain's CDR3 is CASSPPGESSYEQYF. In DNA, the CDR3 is TGTGCCAGCAGCCCCCCCGGGGAAAGCTCCTACGAGCAGTACTTC.

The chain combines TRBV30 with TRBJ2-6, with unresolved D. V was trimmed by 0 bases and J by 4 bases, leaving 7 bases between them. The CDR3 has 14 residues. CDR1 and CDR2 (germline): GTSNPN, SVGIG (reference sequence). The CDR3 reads CAWSVPAGANVLTF. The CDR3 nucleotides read TGTGCCTGGAGTGTACCGGCAGGGGCCAACGTCCTGACTTTC.

The CDR3 nucleotides read TGTGCCTGGAGTTACGGGACAGGGAGGGAGACCCAGTACTTC. It yields the protein CAWSYGTGRETQYF. The chain carries TRBV30 and TRBJ2-5; 9 positions match TRBD1. The CDR3 length is 14 residues. Germline trimming cut 2 bases from V and 5 bases from J; bases unmatched to any gene: 6. Germline V gene lookup returns CDR1 GTSNPN and CDR2 SVGIG (reference sequence).

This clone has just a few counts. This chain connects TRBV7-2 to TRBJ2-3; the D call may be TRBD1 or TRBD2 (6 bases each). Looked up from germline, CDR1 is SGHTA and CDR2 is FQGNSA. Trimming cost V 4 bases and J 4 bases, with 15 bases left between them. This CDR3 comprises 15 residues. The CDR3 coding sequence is TGTGCCAGCAGCTCCCTCCATCGGGGGCCAGATACGCAGTATTTT. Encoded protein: CASSSLHRGPDTQYF.

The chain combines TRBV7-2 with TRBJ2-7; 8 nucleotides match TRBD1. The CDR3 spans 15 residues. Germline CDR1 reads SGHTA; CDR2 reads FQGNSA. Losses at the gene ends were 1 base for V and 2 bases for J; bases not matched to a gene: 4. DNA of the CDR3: TGTGCCAGCAGCTTAGGGACAGGGCCCACCTACGAGCAGTACTTC. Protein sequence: CASSLGTGPTYEQYF.

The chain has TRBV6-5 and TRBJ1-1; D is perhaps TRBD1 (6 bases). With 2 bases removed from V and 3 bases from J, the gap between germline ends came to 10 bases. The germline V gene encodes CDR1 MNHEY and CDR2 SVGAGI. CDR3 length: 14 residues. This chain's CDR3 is CASSYQEGDTEAFF. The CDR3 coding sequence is TGTGCCAGCAGTTACCAGGAGGGGGACACTGAAGCTTTCTTT.

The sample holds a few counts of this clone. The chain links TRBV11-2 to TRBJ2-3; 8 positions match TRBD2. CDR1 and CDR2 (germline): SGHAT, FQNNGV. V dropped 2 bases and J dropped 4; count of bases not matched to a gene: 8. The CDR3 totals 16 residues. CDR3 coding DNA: TGTGCCAGCAGCTTACTATCGGGGGGGATGGCAGATACGCAGTATTTT. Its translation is CASSLLSGGMADTQYF.

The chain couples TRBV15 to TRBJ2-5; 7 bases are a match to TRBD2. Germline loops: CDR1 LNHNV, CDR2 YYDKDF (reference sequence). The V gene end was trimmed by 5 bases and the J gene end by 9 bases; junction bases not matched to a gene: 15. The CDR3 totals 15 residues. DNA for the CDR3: TGTGCCACCAGCGGAGGACTAGTCAATCCGTTGGCCCAGTACTTC. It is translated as CATSGGLVNPLAQYF.

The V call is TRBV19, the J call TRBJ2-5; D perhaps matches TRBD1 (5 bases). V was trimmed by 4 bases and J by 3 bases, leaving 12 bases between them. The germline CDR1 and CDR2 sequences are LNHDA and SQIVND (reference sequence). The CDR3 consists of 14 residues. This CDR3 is CASSNRDSEETQYF. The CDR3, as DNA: TGTGCCAGTAGTAACAGAGACAGCGAAGAGACCCAGTACTTC.

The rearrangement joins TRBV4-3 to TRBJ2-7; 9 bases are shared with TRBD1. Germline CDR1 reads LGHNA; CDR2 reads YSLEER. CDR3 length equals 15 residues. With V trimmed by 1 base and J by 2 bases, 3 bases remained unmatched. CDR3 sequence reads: CASSQGTGATYEQYF. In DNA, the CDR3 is TGCGCCAGCAGCCAAGGGACAGGGGCCACCTACGAGCAGTACTTC.